These 5 T cell receptor beta chains came from one sample sequenced in a study of technical replicates of blood from several donors. The protocol was immunoSEQ multiplex PCR, while the TCRdb copy is restricted to in-frame clones and leaves out a portion. The table shows 50,000 to 55,000 clones, with around 84% occurring only once. Sequencing was performed on PBMCs. The receptors were sampled from a human donor in good health. Some clones in this sample may be carry-over from other donors' samples.

The rearrangement joins TRBV7-2 to TRBJ2-7; the match to TRBD2 covers 11 bases. Germline CDR1 and CDR2: SGHTA and FQGNSA. The CDR3 loop spans 15 amino acids. The V and J ends lost 5 bases and 4 bases, in that order; junction bases with no gene match: 7. The chain's CDR3 is CASSQQPSGRYEQYF. The CDR3 DNA sequence: TGTGCCAGCAGCCAACAACCTAGCGGGAGGTACGAGCAGTACTTC. Variable domain in full (rest from reference TRBV7-2 and TRBJ2-7): GAGVSQSPSNKVTEKGKDVELRCDPISGHTALYWYRQSLGQGLEFLIYFQGNSAPDKSGLPSDRFSAERTGGSVSTLTIQRTQQEDSAVYLCASSQQPSGRYEQYFGPGTRLTVT.

The J gene is TRBJ2-1, the V gene TRBV7-2; TRBD2 aligns across 10 bases. From germline, CDR1 is SGHTA and CDR2 FQGNSA. The CDR3 has 15 amino acids. The ends lost 6 bases at V and 2 bases at J; junction bases unmatched: 4. The CDR3 loop is CASRRTSGTYNEQFF. The DNA for the CDR3 is TGTGCCAGCAGGCGGACTAGCGGCACCTACAATGAGCAGTTCTTC. The whole variable domain, remainder taken from reference TRBV7-2 and TRBJ2-1, is GAGVSQSPSNKVTEKGKDVELRCDPISGHTALYWYRQSLGQGLEFLIYFQGNSAPDKSGLPSDRFSAERTGGSVSTLTIQRTQQEDSAVYLCASRRTSGTYNEQFFGPGTRLTVL.

The chain uses TRBV6-1 and TRBJ2-2; D is ambiguous. Per germline, CDR1 MNHNS and CDR2 SASEGT. Trimming removed 0 bases from V and 4 bases from J, with 15 bases in between. The CDR3 consists of 17 residues. The CDR3 here is CASSEARAVSVTGELFF. DNA for the CDR3: TGTGCCAGCAGTGAAGCGAGAGCCGTGTCGGTCACCGGGGAGCTGTTTTTT.

The chain links TRBV2 to TRBJ2-3; perhaps TRBD2 as D (5 bases). Trimming removed 8 bases from V and 0 bases from J, with 12 bases in between. The CDR3 totals 14 residues. The germline CDR1 and CDR2 sequences are SNHLY and FYNNEI. Here the CDR3 DNA reads TGTGCCAGCGCTCGAGGGCCTAGCACAGATACGCAGTATTTT. It specifies CASARGPSTDTQYF.

This clone was seen a single time. The chain uses TRBV27 and TRBJ2-3; D gene ambiguous. Between the trimmed V and J ends, which lost 1 base and 1 base, there was a span of 12 bases. The V gene's germline CDR1 is MNHEY and CDR2 SMNVEV (reference sequence). The CDR3 extends over 16 amino acids. The DNA for the CDR3 is TGTGCCAGCAGTTTATTGGCGGCCACCCGCACAGATACGCAGTATTTT. Amino acids: CASSLLAATRTDTQYF.